These 20 T cell receptor beta chains share one sample of origin, sequenced in a study of blood T cell repertoires in COVID-19. The data were produced by immunoSEQ multiplex PCR, yet TCRdb's version contains in-frame clones alone and is incomplete. The table records about 130,000 clones, roughly four fifths of them present only once. The source material was peripheral blood. Receptors were obtained from a man aged 30 to 39 with COVID-19, enrolled during active disease.

The V call is TRBV2, the J call TRBJ1-5, with unresolved D. The germline V gene encodes CDR1 SNHLY and CDR2 FYNNEI. The ends were cut back, 6 bases at V and 0 bases at J, with 9 bases in the middle. The CDR3 totals 14 residues. The DNA for the CDR3 is TGTGCCAGCAGACCGGTTTTTAGCAATCAGCCCCAGCATTTT. It translates to CASRPVFSNQPQHF.

This sequence joins TRBV5-1 and TRBJ2-1, with unresolved D. V lost 0 bases, J lost 1 base, and 8 bases lay in between. The CDR3 loop spans 15 amino acids. CDR1 and CDR2 from the germline V gene are SGHRS and YFSETQ. DNA for the CDR3: TGCGCCAGCAGCTTGGTTACTGTTTCCTACAATGAGCAGTTCTTC. Translation gives CASSLVTVSYNEQFF.

In this sample, this clone turned up a few times. The V call is TRBV18, the J call TRBJ2-7; TRBD1 might be the D (6 bases). Germline assignment: CDR1 KGHSH and CDR2 LQKENI. The CDR3 loop spans 15 amino acids. V dropped 0 bases and J dropped 5 bases, with 14 bases sitting between them. CDR3 DNA sequence: TGTGCCAGCTCACCACCGGACAGTCGGACCAACGAGCAGTACTTC. This sequence encodes CASSPPDSRTNEQYF. Looking up the rest from reference TRBV18 and TRBJ2-7 gives the full variable domain: NAGVMQNPRHLVRRRGQEARLRCSPMKGHSHVYWYRQLPEEGLKFMVYLQKENIIDESGMPKERFSAEFPKEGPSILRIQQVVRGDSAAYFCASSPPDSRTNEQYFGPGTRLTVT.

The chain joins TRBV27 to TRBJ2-7; 7 nucleotides align to TRBD1. This CDR3 spans 14 amino acids. Germline values: CDR1 MNHEY, CDR2 SMNVEV (reference sequence). The trim removed 5 bases at V and 1 base at J, leaving 5 bases unmatched. The CDR3 bases are TGTGCCAGCAGTACCGGGACAGTTTCCTACGAGCAGTACTTC. This translates into CASSTGTVSYEQYF.

The J gene is TRBJ1-2, the V gene TRBV4-1; D gene uncertain. Germline CDR1 MGHRA, CDR2 YSYEKL. The CDR3 length is 15 residues. The ends were cut back, 0 bases at V and 4 bases at J, with 12 bases in the middle. CDR3 sequence: CASSQDGSALYGYTF. The CDR3 DNA follows: TGCGCCAGCAGCCAAGACGGGAGTGCCCTCTATGGCTACACCTTC.

This chain links TRBV27 with TRBJ1-5; 8 nucleotides line up with TRBD1. Germline V CDR1 and CDR2: MNHEY, SMNVEV (reference sequence). J lost 5 bases, V lost 2 bases, and 8 bases had no gene match. The CDR3 has 16 residues. Here the CDR3 DNA reads TGTGCCAGCAGTTTAGCAGGGGGCATAAGGGATCAGCCCCAGCATTTT. It is translated as CASSLAGGIRDQPQHF.

This clone was found once. V is TRBV7-2 and J is TRBJ2-7; TRBD1 agrees at 9 bases. CDR3 length equals 14 residues. J lost 5 bases, V lost 5 bases, and 7 bases had no gene match. Germline CDR1 is SGHTA and CDR2 is FQGNSA. As DNA, the CDR3 is TGTGCCAGCAGCAGAGGGGACAGGGTGAACGAGCAGTACTTC. As protein: CASSRGDRVNEQYF.

This clone was seen a single time. The DNA for the CDR3 is TGTGCCTGGAGTGCTACGTATGAAAAACTGTTTTTT. It is translated as CAWSATYEKLFF. J is TRBJ1-4 and V is TRBV30; D ambiguous. V was trimmed by 1 base and J by 6 bases, leaving 6 bases between them. Germline V gene sequence: CDR1 GTSNPN, CDR2 SVGIG (reference sequence). The CDR3 is 12 amino acids. The full variable domain, completed using reference TRBV30 and TRBJ1-4, is SQTIHQWPATLVQPVGSPLSLECTVEGTSNPNLYWYRQAAGRGLQLLFYSVGIGQISSEVPQNLSASRPQDRQFILSSKKLLLSDSGFYLCAWSATYEKLFFGSGTQLSVL.

The chain carries TRBV28 and TRBJ1-2; 8 nucleotides line up with TRBD1. The CDR3 is 14 residues long. The V segment lost 2 bases and the J segment 6 bases; nucleotides outside the gene matches: 5. Germline CDR1 is MDHEN and CDR2 is SYDVKM. The CDR3 coding sequence is TGTGCCAGCAGTTTAGAGGACAGGGTGGATGGCTACACCTTC. This encodes CASSLEDRVDGYTF.

V gene TRBV27 combines with J gene TRBJ2-2; the match to TRBD2 covers 10 bases. Germline V CDR1 and CDR2: MNHEY, SMNVEV (reference sequence). V shed 3 bases and J 3 bases; nucleotides not matched to a gene: 1. The CDR3 consists of 15 residues. The DNA for the CDR3 is TGTGCCAGCAGTTTGGGACTAGCGTACACCGGGGAGCTGTTTTTT. The encoded protein is CASSLGLAYTGELFF.

The genes are TRBV9 and TRBJ2-3; a possible D gene is TRBD2 (5 bases). V dropped 0 bases and J dropped 4 bases, with 15 bases sitting between them. The length of the CDR3 is 16 residues. Looked up from germline, CDR1 is SGDLS and CDR2 is YYNGEE. CDR3 DNA sequence: TGTGCCAGCAGCGTAGGCGGGCCTATAGGTCCAGATACGCAGTATTTT. As protein: CASSVGGPIGPDTQYF.

The rearrangement joins TRBV19 to TRBJ1-6; D call uncertain. V was clipped by 0 bases and J by 18 bases, with 27 bases between them. Germline V gene data show CDR1 as LNHDA and CDR2 as SQIVND (reference sequence). The CDR3 sequence is 17 residues long. The CDR3 spells CASSIERPWVPTRGPHF. Written as DNA, the CDR3 is TGTGCCAGTAGTATAGAACGACCTTGGGTCCCTACTCGTGGGCCCCACTTT.

The chain joins TRBV29-1 to TRBJ1-2; D is perhaps TRBD1 (5 bases). The CDR3 sequence is 15 residues long. Germline CDR1 reads SQVTM; CDR2 reads ANQGSEA. Between the trimmed V and J ends, which lost 7 bases and 5 bases, there was a span of 23 bases. The chain's CDR3 is CSADPGGGGVYGYTF. The CDR3 nucleotides read TGCAGCGCTGACCCGGGGGGGGGAGGCGTTTATGGCTACACCTTC.

The rearrangement links TRBV27 to TRBJ2-7, with TRBD1 matching 9 bases. This CDR3 has 13 residues. V trimming: 3 bases; J trimming: 6 bases; junction bases outside the gene matches: 3. Germline-derived CDR1 and CDR2 are MNHEY and SMNVEV (reference sequence). CDR3 in DNA: TGTGCCAGCAGTTTCGACAGGGGGGCCGAGCAGTACTTC. Its protein product is CASSFDRGAEQYF.

The chain links TRBV5-1 to TRBJ2-6; D is possibly TRBD1 (6 bases). The germline V gene encodes CDR1 SGHRS and CDR2 YFSETQ. The CDR3 length is 17 residues. The ends were cut back, 3 bases at V and 0 bases at J, with 13 bases in the middle. The CDR3: CASSSTTGFSGANVLTF. DNA of the CDR3: TGCGCCAGCAGCTCCACGACAGGTTTCTCTGGGGCCAACGTCCTGACTTTC.

This chain joins TRBV6-5 and TRBJ2-1; the D gene is possibly TRBD2 (5 bases). Per germline, CDR1 MNHEY and CDR2 SVGAGI. This CDR3 comprises 15 residues. The germline V and J ends were trimmed by 6 bases and 5 bases, with 17 bases remaining between them. The CDR3 DNA is TGTGCCAGCAGAGTGTATCTAGCAAGGGACAATGAGCAGTTCTTC. Protein sequence: CASRVYLARDNEQFF.

This clone occurred once. The chain uses TRBV30 and TRBJ1-1, with 7 bases lining up with TRBD1. The CDR3 has 14 residues. Germline CDR1 reads GTSNPN; CDR2 reads SVGIG (reference sequence). V lost 3 bases to trimming and J lost 4 bases; unmatched junction nucleotides: 8. CDR3 region: CAWSHPTGATEAFF. The CDR3 coding sequence is TGTGCCTGGAGCCACCCCACAGGGGCCACTGAAGCTTTCTTT.

V gene TRBV30 combines with J gene TRBJ2-1, with D unclear. CDR3 length equals 15 residues. V lost 4 bases and J 5 bases, leaving 18 bases between the germline ends. CDR1 and CDR2 from the germline V gene are GTSNPN and SVGIG (reference sequence). CDR3 amino acids: CAWTRRLEEHNEQFF. The CDR3 coding sequence is TGTGCCTGGACGAGGCGGCTAGAGGAGCACAATGAGCAGTTCTTC. The whole variable domain, filled in from reference TRBV30 and TRBJ2-1, reads SQTIHQWPATLVQPVGSPLSLECTVEGTSNPNLYWYRQAAGRGLQLLFYSVGIGQISSEVPQNLSASRPQDRQFILSSKKLLLSDSGFYLCAWTRRLEEHNEQFFGPGTRLTVL.

The chain has TRBV5-1 and TRBJ2-5; maybe TRBD2 (5 bases). V shed 3 bases and J shed 5 bases, with 11 bases lying between them. The CDR3 covers 13 residues. Germline V lookup: CDR1 SGHRS, CDR2 YFSETQ. The CDR3 is CASSSSWEETQYF. CDR3 sequence (DNA): TGCGCCAGCAGCTCTTCCTGGGAGGAGACCCAGTACTTC.

The genes are TRBV4-1 and TRBJ2-1, with D tentatively TRBD2 (5 bases). The V end was cut by 5 bases, the J end by 8 bases, with 19 bases between. Per the germline V gene, CDR1 is MGHRA and CDR2 is YSYEKL. The CDR3 sequence is 15 residues long. DNA of the CDR3: TGCGCCAGCAGCTTGGCCGGACTGAGGGTGGATGAGCAGTTCTTC. Its protein product is CASSLAGLRVDEQFF.